The 27 T cell receptor beta chains in this list originate from one sample, sequenced in a study of T cell changes during pregnancy in multiple sclerosis (dated by TCRdb to the late 2010s). Receptor amplification or capture employed the immunoSEQ multiplex PCR assay. TCRdb limited this immuneACCESS table to in-frame rearrangements with V and J called. A share of clones is missing; checked studies link under half to unresolved V genes, and the rest is unexplained. This sample has 54,000 or so clones in its table, and 85% to 95% of those were observed once. In total, the top ten clones hold 0.35% to 0.45% of the sample. The specimen was CD4+ T cells from peripheral blood mononuclear cells, collected before pregnancy. The receptors here all came from a female donor with multiple sclerosis, enrolled in a pregnancy study.

This chain connects TRBV18 to TRBJ2-1; maybe TRBD1 (6 bases). Germline CDR1 and CDR2: KGHSH and LQKENI. The CDR3 has 14 amino acids. V dropped 6 bases and J dropped 2 bases, with 11 bases sitting between them. CDR3 sequence: CASSADRTYNEQFF. In DNA form, the CDR3 reads TGTGCCAGCTCGGCAGACAGGACCTACAATGAGCAGTTCTTC. The complete variable domain, with remaining parts taken from reference TRBV18 and TRBJ2-1, reads NAGVMQNPRHLVRRRGQEARLRCSPMKGHSHVYWYRQLPEEGLKFMVYLQKENIIDESGMPKERFSAEFPKEGPSILRIQQVVRGDSAAYFCASSADRTYNEQFFGPGTRLTVL.

The J gene is TRBJ2-1, the V gene TRBV28, with a possible D match to TRBD1 (6 bases). Trimming pared 3 bases from V and 5 bases from J, leaving 11 bases between. CDR1 and CDR2 (germline): MDHEN, SYDVKM. This CDR3 has 14 residues. The CDR3 region is CASSLRDTNNEQFF. The CDR3 bases are TGTGCCAGCAGTTTGAGGGACACCAACAATGAGCAGTTCTTC.

The chain recombines TRBV7-8 with TRBJ2-7, with 7 positions matching TRBD1. Losses at the gene ends were 2 bases for V and 4 bases for J; bases not matched to a gene: 11. The CDR3 runs 16 residues. Germline loops: CDR1 SGHVS, CDR2 FQNEAQ. CDR3 bases: TGTGCCAGCAGCTTAATCTCTGGGACAGAAGATTACGAGCAGTACTTC. As protein: CASSLISGTEDYEQYF.

The rearrangement uses TRBV2 and TRBJ2-1; the D gene is possibly TRBD1 (6 bases). Germline loops: CDR1 SNHLY, CDR2 FYNNEI. This CDR3 comprises 16 residues. The V end was cut by 1 base, the J end by 10 bases, with 20 bases between. Written as DNA, the CDR3 is TGTGCCAGCAGTGAAGGATTGGGGCAGGGGCTTCGGGAGCAGTTCTTC. Translated: CASSEGLGQGLREQFF.

J is TRBJ2-1 and V is TRBV9; D might be TRBD1 (5 bases). The CDR3 length is 14 residues. Germline V gene data show CDR1 as SGDLS and CDR2 as YYNGEE. V was cut by 3 bases and J by 7 bases, with 14 bases left in between. CDR3 region: CASSAITGSNEQFF. CDR3 nucleotides: TGTGCCAGCAGCGCTATTACAGGTTCAAATGAGCAGTTCTTC. The whole variable domain, remainder taken from reference TRBV9 and TRBJ2-1, is DSGVTQTPKHLITATGQRVTLRCSPRSGDLSVYWYQQSLDQGLQFLIQYYNGEERAKGNILERFSAQQFPDLHSELNLSSLELGDSALYFCASSAITGSNEQFFGPGTRLTVL.

V usage is TRBV7-2 and J usage is TRBJ2-1; 8 nucleotides line up with TRBD2. The CDR3 runs to 14 residues. CDR1 is SGHTA and CDR2 is FQGNSA in the germline V gene. Trimming cost V 3 bases and J 8 bases; bases outside gene matches: 6. The CDR3 region is CASSLFGGDDEQFF. The DNA of the CDR3 is TGTGCCAGCAGCTTGTTCGGGGGGGATGATGAGCAGTTCTTC.

The V and J genes are TRBV6-4 and TRBJ2-1; D is perhaps TRBD1 (6 bases). The length of the CDR3 is 13 residues. Deletions cut 5 bases from V and 4 bases from J, with 9 bases between. The germline gives CDR1 MRHNA, CDR2 SNTAGT. In DNA, the CDR3 is TGTGCCAGCAGTTCGACAGGTTACAATGAGCAGTTCTTC. It codes for CASSSTGYNEQFF.

The chain couples TRBV18 to TRBJ2-2; 8 positions match TRBD1. CDR1 is KGHSH and CDR2 is LQKENI in the germline V gene. The CDR3 spans 15 residues. V lost 3 bases to trimming and J lost 1 base; unmatched junction nucleotides: 1. The CDR3 sequence is CASSPGTGNTGELFF. The DNA for the CDR3 is TGTGCCAGCTCACCTGGGACAGGGAACACCGGGGAGCTGTTTTTT.

The rearrangement links TRBV5-1 to TRBJ2-2, with D tentatively TRBD1 (7 bases). CDR3 length equals 16 residues. Deletions cut 3 bases from V and 7 bases from J, with 19 bases between. Germline lookup yields CDR1 SGHRS and CDR2 YFSETQ. The chain's CDR3 is CASSYQGVGSGGELFF. CDR3 sequence (DNA): TGCGCCAGCAGCTACCAGGGGGTTGGTAGCGGCGGGGAGCTGTTTTTT.

The chain carries TRBV19 and TRBJ1-3; the match to TRBD1 covers 9 bases. The germline V gene encodes CDR1 LNHDA and CDR2 SQIVND (reference sequence). V shed 5 bases and J 2 bases; nucleotides not matched to a gene: 7. The CDR3 covers 16 residues. This CDR3 reads CASSPTGTGTGNTIYF. The DNA of the CDR3 is TGTGCCAGTAGTCCCACCGGGACAGGGACTGGAAACACCATATATTTT.

The chain combines TRBV14 with TRBJ2-7; 8 bases line up with TRBD2. The germline CDR1 and CDR2 sequences are SGHDN and FVKESK. The CDR3 is 14 amino acids. The V and J ends lost 6 bases and 3 bases, in that order; junction bases with no gene match: 7. The CDR3 loop reads CASRQSGTSYEQYF. CDR3 sequence (DNA): TGTGCCAGCAGGCAATCGGGGACTAGCTACGAGCAGTACTTC.

The CDR3 region has the DNA TGTGCCAGCAGTTTAGGCGGGGGCGGGAACTATGGCTACACCTTC. It encodes CASSLGGGGNYGYTF. The chain couples TRBV27 to TRBJ1-2, with D maybe TRBD1 (6 bases). Germline V gene data show CDR1 as MNHEY and CDR2 as SMNVEV (reference sequence). The CDR3 sequence is 15 residues long. V gave up 2 bases and J gave up 2 bases, with 12 bases separating them.

This chain uses TRBV5-1 with TRBJ2-1; TRBD2 matches at 14 bases. Per germline, CDR1 SGHRS and CDR2 YFSETQ. The CDR3 loop spans 16 amino acids. After removal of 3 bases from V and 9 bases from J, the junction contained 8 bases not matched to a gene. The CDR3 region is CASSSAGLAGVAEQFF. Here the CDR3 DNA reads TGCGCCAGCAGCTCCGCGGGACTAGCGGGAGTCGCTGAGCAGTTCTTC.

The chain couples TRBV18 to TRBJ2-1; the D gene is possibly TRBD1 (5 bases). Germline V gene lookup returns CDR1 KGHSH and CDR2 LQKENI. CDR3 length: 17 amino acids. The ends were cut back, 2 bases at V and 5 bases at J, with 19 bases in the middle. The CDR3 is CASSPRVGESRDNEQFF. The CDR3 DNA is TGTGCCAGCTCACCAAGGGTAGGGGAATCCCGAGACAATGAGCAGTTCTTC.

V gene TRBV9 combines with J gene TRBJ2-5; 10 bases map to TRBD2. Per the germline V gene, CDR1 is SGDLS and CDR2 is YYNGEE. The J segment lost 2 bases and the V segment lost 0 bases, leaving 7 bases of the junction unmatched. The CDR3 has 17 residues. The DNA of the CDR3 is TGTGCCAGCAGCGTAGCTTTAGCGGGAGGTCATCAAGAGACCCAGTACTTC. Its translation: CASSVALAGGHQETQYF.

The V and J genes are TRBV9 and TRBJ2-1, with TRBD2 as a possible D gene (5 bases). The V end lost 0 bases, the J end lost 7 bases, and 11 bases lay between the germline ends. Germline values: CDR1 SGDLS, CDR2 YYNGEE. This CDR3 contains 14 residues. This chain's CDR3 is CASSVAVTGNEQFF. CDR3 DNA: TGTGCCAGCAGCGTAGCGGTGACGGGAAATGAGCAGTTCTTC.

The J gene is TRBJ2-4, the V gene TRBV7-2, with 10 nucleotides matching TRBD2. The CDR3 contains 17 residues. The V segment lost 5 bases and the J segment 5 bases; nucleotides outside the gene matches: 12. Germline loops: CDR1 SGHTA, CDR2 FQGNSA. CDR3 amino acids: CASSLSSSGSFQNIQYF. CDR3 bases: TGTGCCAGCAGCCTTAGTTCTAGCGGGAGTTTCCAAAACATTCAGTACTTC.

The sample holds a few counts of this clone. Other DNA sequences in this sample translate to the same CDR3. V is TRBV9 and J is TRBJ2-1, with TRBD2 matching 8 bases. CDR1 is SGDLS, CDR2 YYNGEE, per germline. V was clipped by 2 bases and J by 1 base; unmatched bases: 5. This CDR3 is built from 16 residues. Here the CDR3 DNA reads TGTGCCAGCAGCGTCCGGAGCGGGAGTTCCTACAATGAGCAGTTCTTC. It encodes CASSVRSGSSYNEQFF.

This rearrangement joins TRBV14 to TRBJ1-5; no firm D call. The germline V and J ends were trimmed by 3 bases and 1 base, with 13 bases remaining between them. Germline V CDR1 and CDR2: SGHDN, FVKESK. The CDR3 totals 16 residues. CDR3 loop: CASSHSGRLSNQPQHF. The CDR3 DNA reads TGTGCCAGCAGCCACTCCGGGAGGCTGAGCAATCAGCCCCAGCATTTT.

The rearrangement links TRBV2 to TRBJ2-5, with D possibly being TRBD1 (5 bases). Germline CDR1 and CDR2: SNHLY and FYNNEI. CDR3 size: 15 residues. V lost 7 bases and J 2 bases, leaving 17 bases between the germline ends. The CDR3 loop reads CASNGAVGAQETQYF. As DNA, the CDR3 is TGTGCCAGCAATGGGGCCGTTGGGGCGCAAGAGACCCAGTACTTC.

The chain uses TRBV9 and TRBJ2-5; 8 bases match TRBD2. The V gene end was trimmed by 4 bases and the J gene end by 3 bases; junction bases not matched to a gene: 8. The CDR3 runs 15 residues. Germline-derived CDR1 and CDR2 are SGDLS and YYNGEE. This CDR3 reads CASSPSPAGEETQYF. Written as DNA, the CDR3 is TGTGCCAGCAGCCCGAGCCCAGCGGGAGAAGAGACCCAGTACTTC.

This rearrangement joins TRBV9 to TRBJ2-5; TRBD1 agrees at 8 bases. The trim removed 6 bases at V and 4 bases at J, leaving 11 bases unmatched. The CDR3 consists of 15 residues. Germline V gene lookup returns CDR1 SGDLS and CDR2 YYNGEE. The CDR3: CASMRTGTRGETQYF. The CDR3, as DNA: TGTGCCAGCATGCGGACAGGGACCAGGGGAGAGACCCAGTACTTC.

This chain connects TRBV28 to TRBJ2-3; D remains ambiguous. Germline V gene lookup returns CDR1 MDHEN and CDR2 SYDVKM. The germline V and J ends were trimmed by 3 bases and 6 bases, with 10 bases remaining between them. This CDR3 is built from 13 residues. The CDR3 coding sequence is TGTGCCAGCAGTTTTCTTAGCCCGGATACGCAGTATTTT. As protein: CASSFLSPDTQYF.

The chain uses TRBV19 and TRBJ2-7; a weak D match, TRBD1 (6 bases). Between the trimmed V and J ends, which lost 5 bases and 5 bases, there was a span of 19 bases. CDR1 is LNHDA, CDR2 SQIVND, per germline (reference sequence). This CDR3 contains 15 residues. For the CDR3, the DNA is TGTGCCAGTAGTTCGACGTCGACAGGAGAGCACGAGCAGTACTTC. Protein: CASSSTSTGEHEQYF.

This chain connects TRBV7-3 to TRBJ2-5; TRBD2 agrees at 9 bases. Germline-derived CDR1 and CDR2 are SGHTA and FQGTGA. The J segment lost 7 bases and the V segment lost 5 bases, leaving 8 bases of the junction unmatched. This CDR3 has 14 amino acids. The CDR3: CASSTSGGPGTQYF. DNA for the CDR3: TGTGCCAGCAGCACAAGCGGGGGGCCCGGGACCCAGTACTTC.

Only one count was recorded for this clone. The CDR3 here is CASSRDRGGGYTF. The CDR3 DNA follows: TGTGCCAGCAGTCGGGACAGGGGAGGCGGCTACACCTTC. The chain carries TRBV5-4 and TRBJ1-2; 10 positions agree with TRBD1. Germline values: CDR1 SGHNT, CDR2 YYREEE (reference sequence). This CDR3 has 13 amino acids. The trim removed 5 bases at V and 8 bases at J, leaving 6 bases unmatched. Filled out from reference TRBV5-4 and TRBJ1-2, the complete variable domain reads ETGVTQSPTHLIKTRGQQVTLRCSSQSGHNTVSWYQQALGQGPQFIFQYYREEENGRGNFPPRFSGLQFPNYSSELNVNALELDDSALYLCASSRDRGGGYTFGSGTRLTVV.

This clone appeared a single time. V usage is TRBV19 and J usage is TRBJ1-1; 12 nucleotides match TRBD1. The length of the CDR3 is 16 residues. The germline gives CDR1 LNHDA, CDR2 SQIVND (reference sequence). After removal of 6 bases from V and 1 base from J, the junction contained 6 bases not matched to a gene. Written as DNA, the CDR3 is TGTGCCAGTAGAGACCGGGACAGGGGGCGGAACACTGAAGCTTTCTTT. It translates to CASRDRDRGRNTEAFF. The full variable domain, rest sourced from reference TRBV19 and TRBJ1-1, is DGGITQSPKYLFRKEGQNVTLSCEQNLNHDAMYWYRQDPGQGLRLIYYSQIVNDFQKGDIAEGYSVSREKKESFPLTVTSAQKNPTAFYLCASRDRDRGRNTEAFFGQGTRLTVV.